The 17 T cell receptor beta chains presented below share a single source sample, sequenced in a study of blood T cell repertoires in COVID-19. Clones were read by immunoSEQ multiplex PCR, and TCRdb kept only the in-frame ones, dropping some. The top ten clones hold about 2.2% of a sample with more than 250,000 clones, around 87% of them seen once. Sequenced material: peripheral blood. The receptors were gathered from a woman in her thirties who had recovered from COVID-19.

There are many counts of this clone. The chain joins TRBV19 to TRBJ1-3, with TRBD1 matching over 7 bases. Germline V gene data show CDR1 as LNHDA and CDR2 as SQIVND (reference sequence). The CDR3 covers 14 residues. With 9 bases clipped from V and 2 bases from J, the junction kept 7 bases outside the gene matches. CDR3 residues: CASADRFTGNTIYF. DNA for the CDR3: TGTGCCAGCGCGGACAGGTTCACTGGAAACACCATATATTTT.

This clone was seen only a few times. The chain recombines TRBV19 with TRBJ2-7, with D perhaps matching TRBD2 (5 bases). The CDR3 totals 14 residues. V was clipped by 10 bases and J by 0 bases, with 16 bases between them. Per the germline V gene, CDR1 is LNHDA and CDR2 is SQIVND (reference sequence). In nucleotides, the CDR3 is TGTGCCACCAGTACACCGGGGAGCTCCTACGAGCAGTACTTC. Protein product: CATSTPGSSYEQYF. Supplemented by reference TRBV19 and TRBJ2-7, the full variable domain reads DGGITQSPKYLFRKEGQNVTLSCEQNLNHDAMYWYRQDPGQGLRLIYYSQIVNDFQKGDIAEGYSVSREKKESFPLTVTSAQKNPTAFYLCATSTPGSSYEQYFGPGTRLTVT.

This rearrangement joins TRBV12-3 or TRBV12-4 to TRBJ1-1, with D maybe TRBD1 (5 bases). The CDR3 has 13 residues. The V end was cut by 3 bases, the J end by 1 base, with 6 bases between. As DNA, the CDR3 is TGTGCCAGCAGTTTTCAGGGGAACACTGAAGCTTTCTTT. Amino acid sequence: CASSFQGNTEAFF.

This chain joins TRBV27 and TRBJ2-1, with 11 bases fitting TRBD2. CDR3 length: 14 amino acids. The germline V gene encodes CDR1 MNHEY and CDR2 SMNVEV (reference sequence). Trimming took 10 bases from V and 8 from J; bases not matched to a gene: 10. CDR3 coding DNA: TGTGCCACCATTAGCGGGGGGGCAGTCCATGAGCAGTTCTTC. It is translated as CATISGGAVHEQFF.

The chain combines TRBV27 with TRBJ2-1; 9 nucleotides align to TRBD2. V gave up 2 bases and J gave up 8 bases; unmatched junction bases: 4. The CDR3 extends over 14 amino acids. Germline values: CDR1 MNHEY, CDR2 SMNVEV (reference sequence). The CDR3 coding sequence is TGTGCCAGCAGTTTACTAGCGGGGTTTGATGAGCAGTTCTTC. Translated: CASSLLAGFDEQFF.

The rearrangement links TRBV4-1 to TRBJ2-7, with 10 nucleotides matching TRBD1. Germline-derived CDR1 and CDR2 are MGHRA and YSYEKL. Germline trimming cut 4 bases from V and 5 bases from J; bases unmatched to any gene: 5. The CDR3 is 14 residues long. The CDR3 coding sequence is TGCGCCAGCAGCCGCGGGACAGGGGAGGACGAGCAGTACTTC. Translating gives CASSRGTGEDEQYF.

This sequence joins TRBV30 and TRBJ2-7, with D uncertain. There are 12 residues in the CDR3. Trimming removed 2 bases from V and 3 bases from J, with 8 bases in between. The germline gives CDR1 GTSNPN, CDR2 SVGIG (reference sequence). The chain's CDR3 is CAWSQTHYEQYF. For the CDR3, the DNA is TGTGCCTGGAGTCAAACACACTACGAGCAGTACTTC.

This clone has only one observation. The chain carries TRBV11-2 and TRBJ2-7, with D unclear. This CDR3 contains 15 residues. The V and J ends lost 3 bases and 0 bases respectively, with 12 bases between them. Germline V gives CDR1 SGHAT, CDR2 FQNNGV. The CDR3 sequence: CASSFTAASSYEQYF. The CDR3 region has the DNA TGTGCCAGCAGCTTTACTGCCGCCTCCTCCTACGAGCAGTACTTC. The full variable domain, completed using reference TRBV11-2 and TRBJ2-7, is EAGVAQSPRYKIIEKRQSVAFWCNPISGHATLYWYQQILGQGPKLLIQFQNNGVVDDSQLPKDRFSAERLKGVDSTLKIQPAKLEDSAVYLCASSFTAASSYEQYFGPGTRLTVT.

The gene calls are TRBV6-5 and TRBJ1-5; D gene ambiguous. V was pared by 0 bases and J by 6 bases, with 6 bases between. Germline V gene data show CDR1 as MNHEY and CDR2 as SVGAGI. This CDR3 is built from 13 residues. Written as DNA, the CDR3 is TGTGCCAGCAGTTACTCGTTTCGTCAGCCCCAGCATTTT. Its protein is CASSYSFRQPQHF.

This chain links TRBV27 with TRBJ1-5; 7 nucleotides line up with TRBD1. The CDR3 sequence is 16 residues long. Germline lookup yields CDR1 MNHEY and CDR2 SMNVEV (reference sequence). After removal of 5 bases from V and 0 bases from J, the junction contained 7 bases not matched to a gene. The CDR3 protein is CASSPWTGLSNQPQHF. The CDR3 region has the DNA TGTGCCAGCAGTCCATGGACAGGCCTTAGCAATCAGCCCCAGCATTTT.

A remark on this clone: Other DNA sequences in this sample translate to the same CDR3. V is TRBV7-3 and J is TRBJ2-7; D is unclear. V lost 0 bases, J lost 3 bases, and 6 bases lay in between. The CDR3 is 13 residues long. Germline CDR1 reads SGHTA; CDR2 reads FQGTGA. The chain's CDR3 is CASSLTGGYEQYF. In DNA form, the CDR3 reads TGTGCCAGCAGCTTAACAGGCGGCTACGAGCAGTACTTC.

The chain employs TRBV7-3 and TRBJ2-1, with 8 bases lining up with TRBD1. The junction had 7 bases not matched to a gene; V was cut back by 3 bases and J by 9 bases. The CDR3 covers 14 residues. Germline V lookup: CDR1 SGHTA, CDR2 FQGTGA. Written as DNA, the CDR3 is TGTGCCAGCAGCTTCAGGGGGCTAGTCGGTGAGCAGTTCTTC. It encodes CASSFRGLVGEQFF.

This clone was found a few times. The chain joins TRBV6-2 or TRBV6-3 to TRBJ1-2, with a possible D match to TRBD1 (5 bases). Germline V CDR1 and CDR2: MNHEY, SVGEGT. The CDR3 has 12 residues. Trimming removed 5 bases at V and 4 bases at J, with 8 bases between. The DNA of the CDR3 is TGTGCCAGCAGTCCGACAGCCTATGGCTACACCTTC. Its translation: CASSPTAYGYTF.

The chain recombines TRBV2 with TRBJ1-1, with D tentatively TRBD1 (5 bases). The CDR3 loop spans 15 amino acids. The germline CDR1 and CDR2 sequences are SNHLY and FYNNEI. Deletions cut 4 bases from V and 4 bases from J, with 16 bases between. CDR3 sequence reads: CASSGATGRGTEAFF. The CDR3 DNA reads TGTGCCAGCAGTGGTGCTACAGGTAGGGGCACTGAAGCTTTCTTT. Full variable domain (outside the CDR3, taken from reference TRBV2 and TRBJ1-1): EPEVTQTPSHQVTQMGQEVILRCVPISNHLYFYWYRQILGQKVEFLVSFYNNEISEKSEIFDDQFSVERPDGSNFTLKIRSTKLEDSAMYFCASSGATGRGTEAFFGQGTRLTVV.

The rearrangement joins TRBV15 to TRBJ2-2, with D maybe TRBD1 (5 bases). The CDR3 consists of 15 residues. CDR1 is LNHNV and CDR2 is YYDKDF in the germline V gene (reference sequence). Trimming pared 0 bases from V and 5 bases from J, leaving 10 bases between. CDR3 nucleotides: TGTGCCACCAGCAGAGACAGGGAAGTTACCGGGGAGCTGTTTTTT. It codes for CATSRDREVTGELFF.

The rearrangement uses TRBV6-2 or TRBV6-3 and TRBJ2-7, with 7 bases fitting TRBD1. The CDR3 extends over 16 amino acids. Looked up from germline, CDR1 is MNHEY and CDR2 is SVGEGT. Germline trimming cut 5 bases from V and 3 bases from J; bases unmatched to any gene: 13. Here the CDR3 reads CASSNDRDSLIYEQYF. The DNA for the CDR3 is TGTGCCAGCAGTAACGACCGGGACAGCCTTATCTACGAGCAGTACTTC.

The CDR3, as DNA: TGTGCCAGCAGTTTGGACTGGGGTGAAGATACGCAGTATTTT. Its protein is CASSLDWGEDTQYF. The chain is built from TRBV7-9 and TRBJ2-3; D may be TRBD2 (5 bases). With 6 bases removed from V and 5 bases from J, the gap between germline ends came to 15 bases. Germline V gives CDR1 SEHNR, CDR2 FQNEAQ (reference sequence). The CDR3 sequence is 14 residues long.